Each of the 31 T cell receptor beta chains below was sequenced from the same sample in a study of neurological immune-mediated disorders. TCRdb reanalysed the 5' RACE reads using MiXCR and keeps one entry per CDR3 protein. The data contain roughly 16,000 distinct CDR3 sequences, 14% to 15% of them seen just once; the ten biggest clones take up about 13%. What was sequenced was PBMCs. The receptors here all came from a man aged 55 to 70 with HTLV-1-associated myelopathy (HAM/TSP).

This clonotype was seen repeatedly, ten times or more. V is TRBV10-3 and J is TRBJ1-5; D unresolved. CDR3 size: 14 residues. The germline V gene has CDR1 ENHRY and CDR2 SYGVKD. The V and J ends lost 6 bases and 1 base respectively, with 10 bases between them. CDR3 in DNA: TGTGCCATCAGAATGGACGGCAGCAATCAGCCCCAGCATTTT. Its protein is CAIRMDGSNQPQHF.

By proportion, this clonotype is medium-sized (0.01 to 0.1%). CDR3 region: CASSQETSGGYNEQFF. Here the CDR3 DNA reads TGTGCCAGCAGCCAAGAAACTAGCGGGGGTTACAATGAGCAGTTCTTC. The rearrangement links TRBV14 to TRBJ2-1, with 11 nucleotides matching TRBD2. The junction had 2 bases not matched to a gene; V was cut back by 0 bases and J by 4 bases. Germline V CDR1 and CDR2: SGHDN, FVKESK. This CDR3 comprises 16 residues.

This clonotype has a count of ten or more. The rearrangement joins TRBV28 to TRBJ2-5, with TRBD2 identical over 15 bases. Trimming cost V 5 bases and J 6 bases; bases outside gene matches: 7. This CDR3 spans 16 amino acids. Germline V gene sequence: CDR1 MDHEN, CDR2 SYDVKM. The CDR3 loop is CASSPWTSGGAKTQYF. The CDR3 bases are TGTGCCAGCAGTCCGTGGACTAGCGGGGGGGCGAAGACCCAGTACTTC.

The sample holds many counts of this clonotype. This sequence joins TRBV5-4 and TRBJ1-2; possibly TRBD1 for D (5 bases). Germline V gene sequence: CDR1 SGHNT, CDR2 YYREEE (reference sequence). This CDR3 spans 11 amino acids. CDR3 coding DNA: TGTGTCACGGGGGGAGACTATGGCTACACCTTC. This encodes CVTGGDYGYTF.

The table lists this clonotype with many counts. The chain couples TRBV11-2 to TRBJ2-1; unclear D gene. Trimming stripped 2 bases from V and 1 base from J, with 6 bases between. Germline loops: CDR1 SGHAT, CDR2 FQNNGV. The CDR3 contains 14 residues. CDR3 sequence: CASSLRSSYNEQFF. CDR3 bases: TGTGCCAGCAGCTTAAGGTCTTCCTACAATGAGCAGTTCTTC.

This clonotype was detected ten times or more. This chain connects TRBV7-2 to TRBJ2-3, with D hard to call. The CDR3 loop spans 14 amino acids. V dropped 3 bases and J dropped 3 bases, with 10 bases sitting between them. Looked up from germline, CDR1 is SGHTA and CDR2 is FQGNSA. CDR3 in DNA: TGTGCCAGCAGCTTTTTAGATACAACAGATACGCAGTATTTT. It specifies CASSFLDTTDTQYF. The whole variable domain, filled in from reference TRBV7-2 and TRBJ2-3, reads GAGVSQSPSNKVTEKGKDVELRCDPISGHTALYWYRQSLGQGLEFLIYFQGNSAPDKSGLPSDRFSAERTGGSVSTLTIQRTQQEDSAVYLCASSFLDTTDTQYFGPGTRLTVL.

This clonotype was seen many times. The rearrangement uses TRBV20-1 and TRBJ2-7; possibly TRBD1 or TRBD2 for D (6 bases each). Germline V lookup: CDR1 DFQATT, CDR2 SNEGSKA (reference sequence). The CDR3 sequence is 13 residues long. Trimming shortened V by 6 bases and J by 0 bases, and 12 bases separated the two germline ends. In nucleotides, the CDR3 is TGCAGTGCATCCGGGGGCAACTCCTACGAGCAGTACTTC. Amino acid sequence: CSASGGNSYEQYF.

This clonotype was seen many times. This chain links TRBV7-9 with TRBJ1-2, with 8 bases identical to TRBD1. The CDR3 length is 15 residues. CDR1 and CDR2 from the germline V gene are SEHNR and FQNEAQ (reference sequence). Trimming removed 0 bases from V and 3 bases from J; junction bases left unmatched: 3. Here the CDR3 reads CASSLAAGGYYGYTF. CDR3 DNA: TGTGCCAGCAGCTTAGCGGCAGGGGGCTACTATGGCTACACCTTC.

This clonotype was seen many times. The chain links TRBV28 to TRBJ1-4; D remains ambiguous. CDR3 size: 16 residues. Germline V gene sequence: CDR1 MDHEN, CDR2 SYDVKM. V shed 5 bases and J shed 7 bases, with 20 bases lying between them. The CDR3 spells CASSPRGGSWVEKLFF. The CDR3 region has the DNA TGTGCCAGCAGTCCCCGAGGAGGGTCTTGGGTTGAAAAACTGTTTTTT.

This clonotype was seen at least ten times. The chain links TRBV12-3 or TRBV12-4 to TRBJ1-1; D is undetermined. The V and J ends lost 5 bases and 2 bases respectively, with 9 bases between them. CDR3 length: 13 residues. The CDR3 sequence is CASSRILNTEAFF. The DNA of the CDR3 is TGTGCCAGCAGTCGCATCTTAAACACTGAAGCTTTCTTT.

This clonotype was observed many times. The chain couples TRBV12-3 or TRBV12-4 to TRBJ2-1, with 12 bases aligning to TRBD2. The V gene end was trimmed by 6 bases and the J gene end by 5 bases; junction bases not matched to a gene: 5. This CDR3 region has 15 residues. The chain's CDR3 is CASSQTSGGHNEQFF. In nucleotides, the CDR3 is TGTGCCAGCAGCCAAACTAGCGGGGGGCACAATGAGCAGTTCTTC.

This clonotype was counted ten times or more. The chain uses TRBV12-5 and TRBJ2-5, with D possibly TRBD2 on 6 matching bases. V gave up 7 bases and J gave up 6 bases, with 21 bases separating them. CDR3 size: 15 residues. Germline V lookup: CDR1 LGHNT, CDR2 FRNRAP. CDR3 protein: CASVPGGGSGKTQYF. In DNA form, the CDR3 reads TGTGCTAGTGTCCCCGGTGGTGGTAGCGGAAAGACCCAGTACTTC.

By proportion, this clonotype is medium-sized. The V gene is TRBV7-2, the J gene TRBJ2-7; 8 bases agree with TRBD1. The CDR3 loop spans 14 amino acids. Germline V gives CDR1 SGHTA, CDR2 FQGNSA. Trimming at V came to 6 bases and at J to 3 bases, leaving 7 bases not matched to a gene. The DNA for the CDR3 is TGTGCCAGCAGTTCCGGACAGGGAGGCTACGAGCAGTACTTC. Translation: CASSSGQGGYEQYF.

The sample holds many counts of this clonotype. This chain connects TRBV12-3 or TRBV12-4 to TRBJ1-1; TRBD1 might be the D (6 bases). This CDR3 is 15 amino acids long. V was trimmed by 3 bases and J by 4 bases, leaving 15 bases between them. This chain's CDR3 is CASSLRTPGATEAFF. The CDR3 DNA reads as TGTGCCAGCAGTTTGCGGACCCCGGGGGCCACTGAAGCTTTCTTT.

There are many counts of this clonotype. The V gene is TRBV7-6, the J gene TRBJ1-1; 9 nucleotides line up with TRBD1. Germline V lookup: CDR1 SGHVS, CDR2 FNYEAQ. The trim removed 5 bases at V and 7 bases at J, leaving 14 bases unmatched. CDR3 size: 16 residues. The CDR3 sequence is CASSLGTGKSLGEAFF. The DNA for the CDR3 is TGTGCCAGCAGCCTCGGGACAGGGAAGTCCCTGGGTGAAGCTTTCTTT.

The V and J genes are TRBV20-1 and TRBJ1-6; D unresolved. The CDR3 spans 14 residues. V was clipped by 8 bases and J by 0 bases, with 11 bases between them. CDR1 DFQATT and CDR2 SNEGSKA come from the germline V gene (reference sequence). The CDR3 loop is CSLVASSYNSPLHF. The CDR3 nucleotides are TGCAGTTTGGTCGCGAGCTCCTATAATTCACCCCTCCACTTT.

The sample holds many counts of this clonotype. V and J are TRBV9 and TRBJ2-6; 7 bases align to TRBD1. With 3 bases clipped from V and 2 bases from J, the junction kept 2 bases outside the gene matches. The CDR3 contains 15 residues. Germline-derived CDR1 and CDR2 are SGDLS and YYNGEE. This CDR3 reads CASSEGGTGANVLTF. The CDR3 DNA is TGTGCCAGCAGCGAAGGGGGCACTGGGGCCAACGTCCTGACTTTC.

This clonotype was seen ten or more times. V usage is TRBV18 and J usage is TRBJ2-3, with D perhaps being TRBD1 or TRBD2 (6 bases each). Germline values: CDR1 KGHSH, CDR2 LQKENI. The CDR3 is 14 amino acids. V lost 1 base, J lost 5 bases, and 10 bases lay in between. Here the CDR3 DNA reads TGTGCCAGCTCACCACAGGGGGAGGAAGATACGCAGTATTTT. Translation: CASSPQGEEDTQYF.

This clonotype is termed medium-sized. V usage is TRBV5-1 and J usage is TRBJ2-7; 7 bases fit TRBD1. V trimming: 3 bases; J trimming: 6 bases; junction bases outside the gene matches: 6. The CDR3 has 13 residues. The germline V gene encodes CDR1 SGHRS and CDR2 YFSETQ. Here the CDR3 DNA reads TGCGCCAGCAGCTCACAGGGGAGCACCGAGCAGTACTTC. Translating it yields CASSSQGSTEQYF.

The rearrangement joins TRBV12-3 or TRBV12-4 to TRBJ2-1, with D unresolved. There are 12 residues in the CDR3. Trimming took 6 bases from V and 16 from J, leaving 19 bases between them. Written as DNA, the CDR3 is TGTGCCAGCAGCCTAATCTACAATGAGTATTTCTTC. Protein: CASSLIYNEYFF.

This clonotype was recorded many times. The chain couples TRBV20-1 to TRBJ2-3, with TRBD2 identical over 7 bases. CDR1 is DFQATT, CDR2 SNEGSKA, per germline (reference sequence). This CDR3 contains 15 residues. Unmatched junction bases numbered 10, after V lost 6 bases and J lost 1 base. The CDR3 is CSAYGLAGGTDTQYF. In DNA form, the CDR3 reads TGCAGTGCCTACGGACTTGCGGGAGGCACAGATACGCAGTATTTT.

The sample holds many counts of this clonotype. The CDR3 DNA follows: TGTGCCAGCAGTTACTCGGGGCTTGGTGGGGCTTTCTTT. Protein sequence: CASSYSGLGGAFF. The chain combines TRBV6-5 with TRBJ1-1; D possibly corresponds to TRBD1 (5 bases). CDR1 and CDR2 (germline): MNHEY, SVGAGI. Trimming left V 0 bases short and J 11 bases short, with 13 bases between. The CDR3 extends over 13 amino acids.

At least ten counts were recorded for this clonotype. This CDR3 is CASKLDRGVTGELFF. CDR3 sequence (DNA): TGTGCCAGCAAACTGGACAGGGGGGTCACCGGGGAGCTGTTTTTT. The chain couples TRBV5-4 to TRBJ2-2, with 10 bases aligning to TRBD1. V lost 6 bases, J lost 4 bases, and 6 bases stayed unmatched. Germline V lookup: CDR1 SGHNT, CDR2 YYREEE (reference sequence). The CDR3 totals 15 residues.

By its share, this clonotype is medium-sized. This chain joins TRBV6-2 or TRBV6-3 and TRBJ2-1; D is uncertain. The CDR3 contains 15 residues. Deletions cut 2 bases from V and 4 bases from J, with 12 bases between. Germline-derived CDR1 and CDR2 are MNHEY and SVGEGT. Written as DNA, the CDR3 is TGTGCCAGCAGTTACCCCTGGGGAAAATACAATGAGCAGTTCTTC. It yields the protein CASSYPWGKYNEQFF.

This clonotype has ten or more counts. V usage is TRBV12-3 or TRBV12-4 and J usage is TRBJ1-2, with unresolved D. The CDR3 runs to 17 residues. V shed 3 bases and J shed 0 bases, with 17 bases lying between them. The CDR3 DNA reads TGTGCCAGCAGTTTTTGGGTCCGGGAGCGATCTAACTATGGCTACACCTTC. As protein: CASSFWVRERSNYGYTF.

This clonotype has ten or more counts. The V and J genes are TRBV5-1 and TRBJ1-3; D is undetermined. This CDR3 contains 12 residues. Germline lookup yields CDR1 SGHRS and CDR2 YFSETQ. Trimming cost V 2 bases and J 3 bases, with 3 bases left between them. The CDR3 DNA sequence: TGCGCCAGCAGCTTTAATGGAAACACCATATATTTT. It translates to CASSFNGNTIYF.

This clonotype was detected many times. The rearrangement uses TRBV19 and TRBJ1-1, with TRBD1 matching 7 bases. The germline V gene has CDR1 LNHDA and CDR2 SQIVND (reference sequence). The V segment lost 8 bases and the J segment 1 base; nucleotides outside the gene matches: 10. The CDR3 is 15 residues long. The CDR3 loop is CASRGGQRANTEAFF. CDR3 in DNA: TGTGCCAGTCGAGGGGGACAGAGAGCGAACACTGAAGCTTTCTTT.

The table lists this clonotype with many counts. V and J are TRBV12-3 or TRBV12-4 and TRBJ2-7; 7 positions match TRBD2. The V and J ends lost 5 bases and 0 bases, in that order; junction bases with no gene match: 10. The CDR3 consists of 16 residues. CDR3 DNA: TGTGCCAGCAGTCCCTTACTAGCGAAAAGCTCCTACGAGCAGTACTTC. It encodes CASSPLLAKSSYEQYF.

This clonotype was counted at least ten times. J is TRBJ2-7 and V is TRBV7-9, with D hard to call. Germline lookup yields CDR1 SEHNR and CDR2 FQNEAQ (reference sequence). CDR3 size: 13 residues. Trimming took off 0 bases at V and 6 bases at J, with 9 bases between the two ends. The DNA for the CDR3 is TGTGCCAGCAGCTTAGCGGTGGTGTCCGAGCAGTACTTC. Translating gives CASSLAVVSEQYF. The variable domain in full, with the rest retrieved from reference TRBV7-9 and TRBJ2-7, is DTGVSQNPRHKITKRGQNVTFRCDPISEHNRLYWYRQTLGQGPEFLTYFQNEAQLEKSRLLSDRFSAERPKGSFSTLEIQRTEQGDSAMYLCASSLAVVSEQYFGPGTRLTVT.

This clonotype was seen at least ten times. The chain employs TRBV7-9 and TRBJ2-2; D ambiguous. V lost 5 bases, J lost 1 base, and 14 bases lay in between. The CDR3 is 16 amino acids. Germline V gene sequence: CDR1 SEHNR, CDR2 FQNEAQ (reference sequence). The CDR3 protein is CASSPPPVQNTGELFF. In DNA, the CDR3 is TGTGCCAGCAGCCCCCCCCCAGTCCAGAACACCGGGGAGCTGTTTTTT. Drawing the rest from reference TRBV7-9 and TRBJ2-2, the complete variable domain is DTGVSQNPRHKITKRGQNVTFRCDPISEHNRLYWYRQTLGQGPEFLTYFQNEAQLEKSRLLSDRFSAERPKGSFSTLEIQRTEQGDSAMYLCASSPPPVQNTGELFFGEGSRLTVL.

This clonotype is medium-sized within its sample. V is TRBV6-5 and J is TRBJ2-5; 8 bases agree with TRBD2. With 0 bases clipped from V and 5 bases from J, the junction kept 5 bases outside the gene matches. The CDR3 runs to 15 residues. CDR1 is MNHEY, CDR2 SVGAGI, per germline. The chain's CDR3 is CASSYSSRGGETQYF. The CDR3 nucleotides read TGTGCCAGCAGTTACTCGAGTCGGGGGGGCGAGACCCAGTACTTC.